A single sample gave rise to the 5 T cell receptor beta chains below, sequenced in a study of cytomegalovirus exposure and HLA in healthy donors. PCR was performed using 60 Vbeta and 13 Jbeta primers. Data came from immunoSEQ multiplex PCR; TCRdb stores just in-frame clones and leaves some out. The sample shows tens of thousands of clones, roughly 70% of them seen only once. Sequenced sample: PBMCs. The receptors come from a man between 60 and 75 years old in good health and CMV-seropositive.

V is TRBV6-5 and J is TRBJ2-2, with TRBD2 identical over 8 bases. The V gene end was trimmed by 6 bases and the J gene end by 5 bases; junction bases not matched to a gene: 8. This CDR3 comprises 15 residues. Per the germline V gene, CDR1 is MNHEY and CDR2 is SVGAGI. The CDR3 region has the DNA TGTGCCAGCAGCCCTAGCGGGCTGGGTACCGGGGAGCTGTTTTTT. This sequence encodes CASSPSGLGTGELFF.

In this sample, this clone turned up a few times. This chain joins TRBV7-9 and TRBJ2-5, with TRBD1 matching 9 bases. The CDR3 consists of 16 residues. V lost 1 base and J lost 4; bases outside the gene matches: 7. CDR1 and CDR2 from the germline V gene are SEHNR and FQNEAQ (reference sequence). The CDR3 bases are TGTGCCAGCAGCTTAGGGACAGGGGTTCTTGGAGAGACCCAGTACTTC. Residues: CASSLGTGVLGETQYF.

The CDR3 DNA follows: TGTGCCAGCAGAAGACAGGGCGCGGGAGAGACCCAGTACTTC. This sequence encodes CASRRQGAGETQYF. The chain uses TRBV27 and TRBJ2-5, with 7 bases aligning to TRBD1. J lost 4 bases, V lost 6 bases, and 8 bases had no gene match. Per the germline V gene, CDR1 is MNHEY and CDR2 is SMNVEV (reference sequence). The CDR3 is 14 residues long.

This sequence joins TRBV7-8 and TRBJ1-5, with D possibly being TRBD1 (5 bases). Trimming removed 0 bases from V and 6 bases from J, with 12 bases in between. The CDR3 has 15 residues. CDR1 is SGHVS and CDR2 is FQNEAQ in the germline V gene. The CDR3 DNA reads as TGTGCCAGCAGCTTAGCGGTGGACGGGGGTCAGCCCCAGCATTTT. The encoded protein is CASSLAVDGGQPQHF.

This clone was observed a few times. The chain uses TRBV30 and TRBJ2-1, with 7 bases identical to TRBD1. Germline V lookup: CDR1 GTSNPN, CDR2 SVGIG (reference sequence). This CDR3 is 12 amino acids long. The CDR3 loop reads CATRDSYNEQFF. The CDR3 DNA sequence: TGTGCAACCAGGGACAGCTACAATGAGCAGTTCTTC.